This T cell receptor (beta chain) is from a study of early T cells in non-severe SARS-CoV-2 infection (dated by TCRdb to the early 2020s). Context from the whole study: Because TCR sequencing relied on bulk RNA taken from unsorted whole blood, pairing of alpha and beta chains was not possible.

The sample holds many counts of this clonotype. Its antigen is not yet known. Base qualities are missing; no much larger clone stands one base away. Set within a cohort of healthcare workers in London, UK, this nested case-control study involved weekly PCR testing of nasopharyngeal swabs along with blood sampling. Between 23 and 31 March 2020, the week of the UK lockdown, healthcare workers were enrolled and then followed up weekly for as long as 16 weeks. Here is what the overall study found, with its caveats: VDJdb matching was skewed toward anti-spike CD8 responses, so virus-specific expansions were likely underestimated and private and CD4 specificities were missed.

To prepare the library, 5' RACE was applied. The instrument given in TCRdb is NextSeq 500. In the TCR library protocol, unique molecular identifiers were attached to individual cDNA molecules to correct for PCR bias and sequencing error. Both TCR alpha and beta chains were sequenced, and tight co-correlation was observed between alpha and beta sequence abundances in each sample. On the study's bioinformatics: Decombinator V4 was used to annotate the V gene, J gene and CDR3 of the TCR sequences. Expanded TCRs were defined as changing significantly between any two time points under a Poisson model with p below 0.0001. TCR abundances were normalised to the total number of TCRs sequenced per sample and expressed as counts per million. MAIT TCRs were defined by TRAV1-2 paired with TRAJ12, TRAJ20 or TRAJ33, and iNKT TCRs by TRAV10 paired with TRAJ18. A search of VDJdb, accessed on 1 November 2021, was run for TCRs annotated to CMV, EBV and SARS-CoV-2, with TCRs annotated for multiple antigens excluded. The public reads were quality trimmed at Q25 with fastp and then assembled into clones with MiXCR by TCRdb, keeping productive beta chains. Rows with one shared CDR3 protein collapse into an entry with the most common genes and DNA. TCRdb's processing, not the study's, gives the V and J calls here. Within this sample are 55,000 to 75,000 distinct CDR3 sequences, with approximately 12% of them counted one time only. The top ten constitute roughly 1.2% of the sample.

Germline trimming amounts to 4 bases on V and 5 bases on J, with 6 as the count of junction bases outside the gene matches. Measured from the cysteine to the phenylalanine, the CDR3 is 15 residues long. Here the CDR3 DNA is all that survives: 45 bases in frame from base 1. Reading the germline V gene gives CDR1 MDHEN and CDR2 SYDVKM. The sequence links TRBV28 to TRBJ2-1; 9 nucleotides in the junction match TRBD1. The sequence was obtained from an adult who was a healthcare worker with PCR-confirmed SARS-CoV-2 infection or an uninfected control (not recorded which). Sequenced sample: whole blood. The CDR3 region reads CASSSRDRVDNEQFF. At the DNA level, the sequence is TGTGCCAGCAGTTCCCGGGACAGGGTAGACAATGAGCAGTTCTTC.